One sample yielded the 9 T cell receptor beta chains listed below, sequenced in a study of T cell responses to AZD1222 COVID-19 vaccine. Only in-frame clones appear in the TCRdb table, and some are missing; sequencing was by immunoSEQ multiplex PCR. The data hold 82,000 or so clones, with approximately 91% observed a single time. The sequenced sample was peripheral blood, obtained on day 0 of AZD1222 vaccination. The receptors derive from an adult in good health.

The rearrangement joins TRBV7-9 to TRBJ1-4, with TRBD1 matching 7 bases. Trimming took 7 bases from V and 5 from J; bases not matched to a gene: 7. Germline CDR1 SEHNR, CDR2 FQNEAQ (reference sequence). The CDR3 totals 14 residues. In nucleotides, the CDR3 is TGTGCCAGCAAAAGGGACAGTTGGAATGAAAAACTGTTTTTT. Its translation: CASKRDSWNEKLFF.

J is TRBJ2-7 and V is TRBV5-1, with a possible D match to TRBD1 (6 bases). Per the germline V gene, CDR1 is SGHRS and CDR2 is YFSETQ. CDR3 length equals 15 residues. V lost 0 bases and J 4 bases, leaving 14 bases between the germline ends. The CDR3 spells CASSLGGQLTYEQYF. CDR3 nucleotides: TGCGCCAGCAGCTTGGGCGGACAGCTAACTTACGAGCAGTACTTC.

Of note for this clone: At one end the junction does not follow the germline gene, possibly because of a read error. The sample carries other DNA sequences with the same CDR3. This chain joins TRBV27 and TRBJ1-6; no firm D call. The CDR3 consists of 15 residues. Germline V gene sequence: CDR1 MNHEY, CDR2 SMNVEV (reference sequence). CDR3 protein: CASSFEGGYNSPLHF. CDR3 sequence (DNA): TGTGCCAGTAGTTTTGAGGGCGGCTATAATTCACCCCTCCACTTT.

The chain carries TRBV5-4 and TRBJ2-1; TRBD2 matches at 13 bases. Germline assignment: CDR1 SGHNT and CDR2 YYREEE (reference sequence). V was clipped by 3 bases and J by 1 base; unmatched bases: 7. The length of the CDR3 is 18 residues. The CDR3 loop is CASSSPGLAGSSYNEQFF. The CDR3 DNA reads as TGTGCCAGCAGCTCACCGGGACTAGCGGGGTCTTCCTACAATGAGCAGTTCTTC.

The CDR3 reads CASIPPRDPLGTEAFF. DNA for the CDR3: TGTGCCAGCATCCCTCCCAGGGACCCTCTGGGCACTGAAGCTTTCTTT. This sequence joins TRBV28 and TRBJ1-1; D might be TRBD1 (5 bases). From germline, CDR1 is MDHEN and CDR2 SYDVKM. V was trimmed by 7 bases and J by 4 bases, leaving 22 bases between them. CDR3 length: 16 residues.

This clone has more than one count but fewer than ten. The CDR3 region is CASRMNSGNTIYF. As DNA, the CDR3 is TGTGCCAGCAGAATGAACTCTGGAAACACCATATATTTT. The gene calls are TRBV2 and TRBJ1-3; D gene ambiguous. This CDR3 spans 13 amino acids. The germline V and J ends were trimmed by 6 bases and 0 bases, with 6 bases remaining between them. Looked up from germline, CDR1 is SNHLY and CDR2 is FYNNEI.

V usage is TRBV6-6 and J usage is TRBJ1-3; TRBD1 matches 7 bases. With 8 bases clipped from V and 6 bases from J, the junction kept 10 bases outside the gene matches. There are 14 residues in the CDR3. Germline V gene lookup returns CDR1 MNHNY and CDR2 SVGAGI (reference sequence). The CDR3 here is CASQRTGLENTIYF. In DNA form, the CDR3 reads TGTGCCAGCCAGAGGACAGGCTTAGAAAACACCATATATTTT.

The gene calls are TRBV19 and TRBJ2-7; the D is unclear. V lost 0 bases and J lost 6, with 12 bases in between. Germline-derived CDR1 and CDR2 are LNHDA and SQIVND (reference sequence). The length of the CDR3 is 14 residues. Here the CDR3 reads CASSIDNRVVEQYF. The CDR3 DNA follows: TGTGCCAGTAGTATAGATAACCGGGTCGTCGAGCAGTACTTC.

This chain connects TRBV3-1 (or the pseudogene TRBV3-2) to TRBJ2-1; TRBD1 agrees at 11 bases. Trimming took 4 bases from V and 4 from J; bases not matched to a gene: 3. This CDR3 spans 15 amino acids. CDR1 LGHDT and CDR2 YNNKEL come from the germline V gene (reference sequence). CDR3 DNA: TGTGCCAGCAGCCCGGACAGGGGGCCATACAATGAGCAGTTCTTC. It translates to CASSPDRGPYNEQFF.